The 26 T cell receptor beta chains below were found in one sample sequenced in a study of T cells after yellow fever vaccination. TCRdb used MiXCR to reprocess the 5' RACE reads, holding one entry per CDR3 protein. The sample shows 500,000 to 650,000 distinct CDR3 sequences, less than 20% of them seen only once. Material: PBMCs, obtained less than 6 days after the first yellow fever vaccination. Receptors originate from a man aged 18 to 29 who received the YFV17D yellow fever vaccine.

This clonotype was detected ten times or more. V and J are TRBV28 and TRBJ2-7; D is unclear. Germline assignment: CDR1 MDHEN and CDR2 SYDVKM. Trimming removed 7 bases from V and 2 bases from J, with 15 bases in between. The CDR3 contains 14 residues. This CDR3 is CASTHADTPYEQYV. CDR3 DNA sequence: TGTGCCAGCACCCACGCAGATACTCCCTACGAGCAGTACGTC.

This clonotype has more than one count but fewer than ten. V gene TRBV6-2 or TRBV6-3 combines with J gene TRBJ1-1; no firm D call. Trimming took off 2 bases at V and 5 bases at J, with 9 bases between the two ends. The CDR3 totals 13 residues. Germline CDR1 is MNHEY and CDR2 is SVGEGT. CDR3 DNA: TGTGCCAGCAGTTACCCCCTGATGACTGAAGCTTTCTTT. It encodes CASSYPLMTEAFF.

The CDR3 is CASRLAGGPPDTQYF. Here the CDR3 DNA reads TGCGCCAGCAGATTAGCGGGGGGCCCCCCGGATACGCAGTATTTT. The chain joins TRBV5-1 to TRBJ2-3, with 10 positions matching TRBD2. V lost 5 bases, J lost 6 bases, and 9 bases stayed unmatched. Per germline, CDR1 SGHRS and CDR2 YFSETQ. The CDR3 length is 15 residues.

This clonotype was detected only a few times. The rearrangement joins TRBV24-1 to TRBJ1-2, with TRBD1 as a possible D gene (6 bases). Germline CDR1 KGHDR, CDR2 SFDVKD. This CDR3 spans 13 amino acids. The germline V and J ends were trimmed by 1 base and 5 bases, with 7 bases remaining between them. The chain's CDR3 is CATSDFTGYGYTF. The CDR3 DNA follows: TGTGCCACCAGTGATTTTACAGGGTATGGCTACACCTTC.

This clonotype showed up many times. This rearrangement joins TRBV27 to TRBJ2-3; D is perhaps TRBD2 (7 bases). Trimming stripped 4 bases from V and 3 bases from J, with 14 bases between. This CDR3 is built from 15 residues. In germline, CDR1 is MNHEY, CDR2 SMNVEV (reference sequence). CDR3 coding DNA: TGTGCCAGCAGTTCCCAACAGGGAGGGACAGATACGCAGTATTTT. Translating gives CASSSQQGGTDTQYF.

This clonotype has only a few counts. This rearrangement joins TRBV7-6 to TRBJ2-1; D possibly matches TRBD1 or TRBD2 (6 bases each). This CDR3 region has 16 residues. Germline values: CDR1 SGHVS, CDR2 FNYEAQ. V was shortened by 4 bases and J by 6 bases, with 19 bases between the two germline ends. The CDR3 DNA follows: TGTGCCAGCAGCTGGGGGGCAGCCCCGGTTGGCAATGAGCAGTTCTTC. Protein: CASSWGAAPVGNEQFF.

This clonotype appeared a few times. V is TRBV4-1 and J is TRBJ1-5; weak D call: TRBD1 (5 bases). Trimming took 0 bases from V and 2 from J, leaving 14 bases between them. This CDR3 is 17 amino acids long. Looked up from germline, CDR1 is MGHRA and CDR2 is YSYEKL. The CDR3 DNA reads as TGCGCCAGCAGCCAAGATTTAACAGGTCTTGGCAATCAGCCCCAGCATTTT. This sequence encodes CASSQDLTGLGNQPQHF.

This clonotype has just a few counts. The chain carries TRBV3-1 and TRBJ1-5; weak D call: TRBD1 (5 bases). This CDR3 is 17 amino acids long. Germline V gives CDR1 LGHDT, CDR2 YNNKEL (reference sequence). With 4 bases removed from V and 4 bases from J, the gap between germline ends came to 20 bases. CDR3: CASSLSGPLGGNQPQHF. The CDR3 DNA reads TGTGCCAGCAGCCTTTCCGGGCCCCTGGGGGGAAATCAGCCCCAGCATTTT.

The CDR3 DNA follows: TGTGCCAGCAGCCAAGATCGGGACATGAGGGCTGAAGCTTTCTTT. Encoded protein: CASSQDRDMRAEAFF. V is TRBV3-1 and J is TRBJ1-1, with a weak D call TRBD1 (6 bases). Germline CDR1 is LGHDT and CDR2 is YNNKEL (reference sequence). Trimming removed 0 bases at V and 6 bases at J, with 14 bases between. There are 15 residues in the CDR3.

V usage is TRBV30 and J usage is TRBJ2-7; a possible D gene is TRBD1 (6 bases). V was trimmed by 0 bases and J by 6 bases, leaving 12 bases between them. Germline V gene data show CDR1 as GTSNPN and CDR2 as SVGIG (reference sequence). This CDR3 spans 13 amino acids. The CDR3 spells CAWSVGQISEQYF. CDR3 sequence (DNA): TGTGCCTGGAGTGTAGGACAGATTTCCGAGCAGTACTTC.

The chain couples TRBV11-1 to TRBJ1-4, with TRBD1 as a possible D gene (5 bases). The germline CDR1 and CDR2 sequences are SGHAT and FQDESV (reference sequence). There are 18 residues in the CDR3. V lost 5 bases and J 0 bases, leaving 19 bases between the germline ends. In nucleotides, the CDR3 is TGTGCCAGCAGCACTTCCGGGACGGACTATGCAACTAATGAAAAACTGTTTTTT. It codes for CASSTSGTDYATNEKLFF.

This clonotype was seen a few times. V and J are TRBV5-6 and TRBJ2-1, with no clear D. The V gene lost 0 bases and the J gene lost 4 bases, with 20 bases spanning the gap. Germline V gene sequence: CDR1 SGHDT, CDR2 YYEEEE. CDR3 length: 18 amino acids. CDR3 sequence: CASSLDRSSRLTYNEQFF. The CDR3 DNA follows: TGTGCCAGCAGCTTGGATCGGAGTAGTAGGTTGACGTACAATGAGCAGTTCTTC.

This clonotype was picked up one time. The chain employs TRBV5-1 and TRBJ2-2; D is uncertain. CDR3 length: 15 residues. Trimming took 3 bases from V and 0 from J, leaving 9 bases between them. Germline V gene sequence: CDR1 SGHRS, CDR2 YFSETQ. CDR3 residues: CASSSTVANTGELFF. The CDR3 nucleotides read TGCGCCAGCAGCTCGACGGTCGCGAACACCGGGGAGCTGTTTTTT. Together with reference TRBV5-1 and TRBJ2-2, the CDR3 gives the full variable domain: KAGVTQTPRYLIKTRGQQVTLSCSPISGHRSVSWYQQTPGQGLQFLFEYFSETQRNKGNFPGRFSGRQFSNSRSEMNVSTLELGDSALYLCASSSTVANTGELFFGEGSRLTVL.

The chain is built from TRBV9 and TRBJ1-1; unclear D gene. V was cut by 6 bases and J by 2 bases, with 11 bases left in between. Germline lookup yields CDR1 SGDLS and CDR2 YYNGEE. The CDR3 covers 13 residues. This chain's CDR3 is CASTVGINTEAFF. Here the CDR3 DNA reads TGTGCCAGCACCGTCGGCATTAACACTGAAGCTTTCTTT.

V usage is TRBV5-1 and J usage is TRBJ2-3; 10 bases align to TRBD2. The V gene end was trimmed by 2 bases and the J gene end by 2 bases; junction bases not matched to a gene: 5. The germline V gene has CDR1 SGHRS and CDR2 YFSETQ. The CDR3 is made up of 16 amino acids. CDR3 amino acids: CASSFPSGGTTDTQYF. The CDR3 nucleotides read TGCGCCAGCAGCTTCCCTAGCGGGGGCACCACAGATACGCAGTATTTT.

The chain couples TRBV10-3 to TRBJ2-5; 7 bases match TRBD1. V was clipped by 10 bases and J by 5 bases; unmatched bases: 10. The CDR3 consists of 13 residues. Looked up from germline, CDR1 is ENHRY and CDR2 is SYGVKD. The CDR3 DNA sequence: TGTGCCACAGCAGAGGGGGCCCGGGAGACCCAGTACTTC. Encoded protein: CATAEGARETQYF.

The chain recombines TRBV20-1 with TRBJ2-7; 7 nucleotides match TRBD2. The germline CDR1 and CDR2 sequences are DFQATT and SNEGSKA (reference sequence). The CDR3 has 14 residues. J was trimmed by 5 bases and V by 2 bases; bases with no gene match: 9. CDR3: CSARIPPAGDEQYF. The CDR3 DNA follows: TGCAGTGCTAGAATTCCCCCGGCGGGGGACGAGCAGTACTTC.

There are a few counts of this clonotype. Sequence at one end of the junction differs from germline and may be a read error. The genes are TRBV7-9 and TRBJ2-1, with unresolved D. This CDR3 is built from 13 residues. Looked up from germline, CDR1 is SEHNR and CDR2 is FQNEAQ (reference sequence). CDR3: CASSLGLRGGQFF. The CDR3, as DNA: TGTGCCAGCAGTTTAGGGCTAAGAGGTGGGCAGTTCTTC.

This chain connects TRBV27 to TRBJ2-7; tentative D call: TRBD1 (5 bases). The CDR3 contains 16 residues. The ends were cut back, 2 bases at V and 2 bases at J, with 16 bases in the middle. The V gene's germline CDR1 is MNHEY and CDR2 SMNVEV (reference sequence). The CDR3 region is CASSLRQGTSAYEQYF. In DNA form, the CDR3 reads TGTGCCAGCAGTTTAAGGCAGGGCACGTCTGCCTACGAGCAGTACTTC.

This clonotype showed up many times. The CDR3 sequence is CASSLLAGDYTF. As DNA, the CDR3 is TGTGCCAGCAGCCTACTCGCTGGGGACTACACCTTC. The rearrangement links TRBV7-2 to TRBJ1-2; D is uncertain. In germline, CDR1 is SGHTA, CDR2 FQGNSA. The CDR3 length is 12 residues. V was shortened by 5 bases and J by 10 bases, with 14 bases between the two germline ends.

This clonotype turned up a few times. V is TRBV19 and J is TRBJ2-7; no clear D gene. The CDR3 runs 14 residues. Germline CDR1 and CDR2: LNHDA and SQIVND (reference sequence). V lost 3 bases and J lost 2, with 11 bases in between. CDR3 region: CASSMGSEPYEQYF. The CDR3 DNA is TGTGCCAGTAGTATGGGCAGTGAGCCCTACGAGCAGTACTTC. Full variable domain (missing parts from reference TRBV19 and TRBJ2-7): DGGITQSPKYLFRKEGQNVTLSCEQNLNHDAMYWYRQDPGQGLRLIYYSQIVNDFQKGDIAEGYSVSREKKESFPLTVTSAQKNPTAFYLCASSMGSEPYEQYFGPGTRLTVT.

The chain recombines TRBV4-1 with TRBJ2-5, with unresolved D. The germline V and J ends were trimmed by 0 bases and 1 base, with 9 bases remaining between them. There are 15 residues in the CDR3. CDR1 MGHRA and CDR2 YSYEKL come from the germline V gene. The chain's CDR3 is CASSQEKGPQETQYF. DNA of the CDR3: TGCGCCAGCAGCCAAGAAAAGGGTCCCCAAGAGACCCAGTACTTC.

This clonotype turned up a few times. The J gene is TRBJ2-1, the V gene TRBV12-3 or TRBV12-4; 8 nucleotides line up with TRBD2. CDR3 length: 15 residues. Germline trimming cut 3 bases from V and 3 bases from J; bases unmatched to any gene: 4. CDR3 coding DNA: TGTGCCAGCAGTTTGGGAGCGGGGGACTACAATGAGCAGTTCTTC. This encodes CASSLGAGDYNEQFF.

This clonotype was recorded a few times. The chain employs TRBV2 and TRBJ2-3, with a tentative D call TRBD1 (6 bases). Germline V gene sequence: CDR1 SNHLY, CDR2 FYNNEI. The CDR3 loop spans 15 amino acids. Between the trimmed V and J ends, which lost 5 bases and 1 base, there was a span of 13 bases. CDR3 loop: CASSSQGMGTDTQYF. CDR3 in DNA: TGTGCCAGCAGTTCCCAGGGGATGGGCACAGATACGCAGTATTTT.

This clonotype occurred a few times. V is TRBV20-1 and J is TRBJ2-3; D perhaps matches TRBD2 (5 bases). Germline CDR1 and CDR2: DFQATT and SNEGSKA (reference sequence). The CDR3 length is 13 residues. V was pared by 8 bases and J by 1 base, with 13 bases between. The CDR3 DNA sequence: TGCAGTCTACGGGGAAGGGGCACAGATACGCAGTATTTT. Its protein is CSLRGRGTDTQYF.

The chain carries TRBV6-2 or TRBV6-3 and TRBJ2-5; 13 bases agree with TRBD2. With V trimmed by 8 bases and J by 0 bases, 3 bases remained unmatched. This CDR3 is built from 15 residues. Germline V gene sequence: CDR1 MNHEY, CDR2 SVGEGT. The CDR3: CASGLAGVNQETQYF. DNA for the CDR3: TGTGCCAGCGGACTAGCGGGGGTGAACCAAGAGACCCAGTACTTC.